The T cell receptor beta chain under discussion was sequenced for a study of technical replicates of blood from a handful of donors. Data came from immunoSEQ multiplex PCR; TCRdb stores just in-frame clones and leaves some out. The table has tens of thousands of clones, about 95% seen once; the top ten hold 3%. The CDR3 consists of 14 residues. V shed 5 bases and J shed 2 bases, with 12 bases lying between them. Germline CDR1 and CDR2: MGHRA and YSYEKL. The origin of this receptor is a human donor in good health. Some clones in this sample may be carry-over from other donors' samples. The material sequenced was PBMCs. This rearrangement joins TRBV4-1 to TRBJ1-1; tentatively, D is TRBD1 (6 bases). The CDR3 nucleotides are TGCGCCAGCAGCTGGACAGACTTTAACACTGAAGCTTTCTTT. Its translation: CASSWTDFNTEAFF.